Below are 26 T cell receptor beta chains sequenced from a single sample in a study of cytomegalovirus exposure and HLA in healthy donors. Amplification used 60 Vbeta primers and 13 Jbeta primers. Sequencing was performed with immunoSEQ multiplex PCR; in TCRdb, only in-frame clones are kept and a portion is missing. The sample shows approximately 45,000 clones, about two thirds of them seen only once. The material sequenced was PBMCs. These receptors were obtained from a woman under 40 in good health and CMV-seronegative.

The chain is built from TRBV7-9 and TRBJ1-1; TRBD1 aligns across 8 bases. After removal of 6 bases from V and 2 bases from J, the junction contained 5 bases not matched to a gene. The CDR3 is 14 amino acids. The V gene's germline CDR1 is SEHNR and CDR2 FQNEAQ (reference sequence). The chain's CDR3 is CASSGDRSNTEAFF. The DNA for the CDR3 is TGTGCCAGCAGTGGGGACAGGAGTAACACTGAAGCTTTCTTT.

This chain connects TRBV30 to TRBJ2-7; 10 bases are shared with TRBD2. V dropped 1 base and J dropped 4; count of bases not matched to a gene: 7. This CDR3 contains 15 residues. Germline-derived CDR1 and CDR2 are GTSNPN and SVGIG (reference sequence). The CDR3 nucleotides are TGTGCCTGGAGTGAGCGGGAGGGCCTCCTATACGAGCAGTACTTC. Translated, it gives CAWSEREGLLYEQYF.

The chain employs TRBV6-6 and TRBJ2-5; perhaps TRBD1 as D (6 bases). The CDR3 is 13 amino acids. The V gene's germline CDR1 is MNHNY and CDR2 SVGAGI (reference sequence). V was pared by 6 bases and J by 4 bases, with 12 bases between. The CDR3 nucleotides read TGTGCCAGCAGCCCAGGGGCCCCAGAGACCCAGTACTTC. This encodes CASSPGAPETQYF.

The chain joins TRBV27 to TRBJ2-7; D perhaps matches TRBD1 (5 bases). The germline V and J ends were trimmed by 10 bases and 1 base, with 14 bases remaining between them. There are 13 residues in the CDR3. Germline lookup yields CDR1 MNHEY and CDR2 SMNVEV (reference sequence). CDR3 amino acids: CANPDRQSYEQYF. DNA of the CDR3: TGTGCCAACCCCGACCGACAGTCCTACGAGCAGTACTTC.

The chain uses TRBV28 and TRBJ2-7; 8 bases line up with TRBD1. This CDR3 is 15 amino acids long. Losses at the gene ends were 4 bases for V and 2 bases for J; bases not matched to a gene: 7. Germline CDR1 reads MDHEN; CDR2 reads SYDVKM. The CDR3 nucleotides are TGTGCCAGCAGTTCACAGGGGGTAAGTCCCTACGAGCAGTACTTC. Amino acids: CASSSQGVSPYEQYF.

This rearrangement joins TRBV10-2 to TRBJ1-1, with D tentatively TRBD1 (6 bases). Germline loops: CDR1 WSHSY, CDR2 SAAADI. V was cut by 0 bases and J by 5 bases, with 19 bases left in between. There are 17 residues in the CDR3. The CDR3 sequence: CASSESIFRRRGTEAFF. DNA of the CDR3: TGCGCCAGCAGTGAGTCGATATTTAGGAGAAGGGGGACTGAAGCTTTCTTT.

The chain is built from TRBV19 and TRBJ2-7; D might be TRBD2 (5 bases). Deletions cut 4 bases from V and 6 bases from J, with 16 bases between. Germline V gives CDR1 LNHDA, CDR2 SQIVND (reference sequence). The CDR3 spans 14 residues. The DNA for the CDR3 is TGTGCCAGTAGTACAACCGTCAGACTATCCGAGCAGTACTTC. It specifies CASSTTVRLSEQYF.

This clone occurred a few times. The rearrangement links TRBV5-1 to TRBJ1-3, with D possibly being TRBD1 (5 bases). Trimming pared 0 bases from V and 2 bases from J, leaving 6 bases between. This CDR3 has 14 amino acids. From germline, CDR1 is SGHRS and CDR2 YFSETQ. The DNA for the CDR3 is TGCGCCAGCAGCTTGGGACAGACTGGAAACACCATATATTTT. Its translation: CASSLGQTGNTIYF.

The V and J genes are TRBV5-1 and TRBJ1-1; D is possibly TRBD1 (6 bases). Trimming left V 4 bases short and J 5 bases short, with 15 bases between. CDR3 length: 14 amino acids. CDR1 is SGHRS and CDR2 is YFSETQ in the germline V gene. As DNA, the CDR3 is TGCGCCAGCAGCCTGGAAAGGGGGGGAACTGAAGCTTTCTTT. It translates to CASSLERGGTEAFF.

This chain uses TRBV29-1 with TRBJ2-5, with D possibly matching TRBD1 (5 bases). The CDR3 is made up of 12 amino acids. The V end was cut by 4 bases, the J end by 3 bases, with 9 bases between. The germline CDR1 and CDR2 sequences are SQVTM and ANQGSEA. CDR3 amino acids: CSVVTGEETQYF. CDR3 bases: TGCAGCGTTGTAACAGGCGAAGAGACCCAGTACTTC.

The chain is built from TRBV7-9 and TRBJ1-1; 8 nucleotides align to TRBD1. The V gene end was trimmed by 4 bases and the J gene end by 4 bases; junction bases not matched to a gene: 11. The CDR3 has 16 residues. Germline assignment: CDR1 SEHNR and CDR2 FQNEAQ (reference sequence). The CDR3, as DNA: TGTGCCAGCAGCTCCCCCGAGGGGACAGGTCTCACTGAAGCTTTCTTT. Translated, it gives CASSSPEGTGLTEAFF.

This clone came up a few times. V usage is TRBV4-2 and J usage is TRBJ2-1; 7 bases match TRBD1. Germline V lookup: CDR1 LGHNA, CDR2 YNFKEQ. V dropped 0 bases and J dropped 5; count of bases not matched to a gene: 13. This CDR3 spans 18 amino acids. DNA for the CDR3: TGTGCCAGCAGCCAAGATCTCCGAGACAGGGTATTCAACAATGAGCAGTTCTTC. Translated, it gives CASSQDLRDRVFNNEQFF.

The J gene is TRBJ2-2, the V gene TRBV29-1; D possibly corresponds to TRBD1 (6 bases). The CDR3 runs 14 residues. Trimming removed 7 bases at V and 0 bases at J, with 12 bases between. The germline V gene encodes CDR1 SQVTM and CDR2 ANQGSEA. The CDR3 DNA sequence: TGCAGCGGAGGACAGAACTCGAACACCGGGGAGCTGTTTTTT. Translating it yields CSGGQNSNTGELFF.

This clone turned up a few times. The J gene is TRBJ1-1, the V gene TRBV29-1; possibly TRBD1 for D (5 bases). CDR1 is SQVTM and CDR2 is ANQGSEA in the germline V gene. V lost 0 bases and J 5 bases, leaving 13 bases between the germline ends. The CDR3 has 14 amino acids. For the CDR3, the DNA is TGCAGCGTTGAAGAAGCAGGGAAGGGGACTGAAGCTTTCTTT. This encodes CSVEEAGKGTEAFF.

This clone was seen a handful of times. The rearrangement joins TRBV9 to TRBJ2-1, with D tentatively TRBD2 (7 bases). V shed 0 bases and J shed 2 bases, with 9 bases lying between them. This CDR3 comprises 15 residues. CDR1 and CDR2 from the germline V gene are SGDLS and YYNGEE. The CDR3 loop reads CASSVGGGAYNEQFF. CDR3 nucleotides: TGTGCCAGCAGCGTAGGAGGGGGGGCCTACAATGAGCAGTTCTTC.

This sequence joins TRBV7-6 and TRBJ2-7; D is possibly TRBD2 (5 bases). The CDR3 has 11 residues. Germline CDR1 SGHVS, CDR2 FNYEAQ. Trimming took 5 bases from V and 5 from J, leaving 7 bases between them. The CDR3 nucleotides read TGTGCCAGCAGCCCGGGGAACGAGCAGTACTTC. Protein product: CASSPGNEQYF.

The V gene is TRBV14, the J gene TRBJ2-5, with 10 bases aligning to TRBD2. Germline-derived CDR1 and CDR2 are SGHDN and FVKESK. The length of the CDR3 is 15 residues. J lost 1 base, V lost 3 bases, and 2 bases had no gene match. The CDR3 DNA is TGTGCCAGCAGCCAGGGACTAGCGATCCAAGAGACCCAGTACTTC. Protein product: CASSQGLAIQETQYF.

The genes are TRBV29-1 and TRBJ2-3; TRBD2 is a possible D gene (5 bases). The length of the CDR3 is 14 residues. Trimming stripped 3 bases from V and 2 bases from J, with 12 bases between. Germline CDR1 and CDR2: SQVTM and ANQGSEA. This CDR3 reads CSVEERMDTDTQYF. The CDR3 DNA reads TGCAGCGTTGAGGAGCGGATGGACACAGATACGCAGTATTTT.

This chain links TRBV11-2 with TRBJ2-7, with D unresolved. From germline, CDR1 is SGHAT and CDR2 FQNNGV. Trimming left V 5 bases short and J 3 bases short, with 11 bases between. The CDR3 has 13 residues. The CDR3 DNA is TGTGCCAGCAGCACTCCGGTTGGCTACGAGCAGTACTTC. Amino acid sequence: CASSTPVGYEQYF.

The CDR3 sequence: CSVLGDRGFQETQYF. DNA of the CDR3: TGCAGCGTTCTTGGGGACAGGGGATTCCAAGAGACCCAGTACTTC. The gene calls are TRBV29-1 and TRBJ2-5, with 10 bases matching TRBD1. Per germline, CDR1 SQVTM and CDR2 ANQGSEA. This CDR3 has 15 amino acids. Trimming cost V 5 bases and J 1 base; bases outside gene matches: 7.

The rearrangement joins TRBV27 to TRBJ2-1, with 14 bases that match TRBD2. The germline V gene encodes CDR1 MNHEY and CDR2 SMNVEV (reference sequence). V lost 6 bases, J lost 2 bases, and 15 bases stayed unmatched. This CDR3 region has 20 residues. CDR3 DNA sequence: TGTGCCAGCAGCTTTGGACTAGCGGGAGGTACTACGGTGGCCTACAATGAGCAGTTCTTC. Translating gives CASSFGLAGGTTVAYNEQFF.

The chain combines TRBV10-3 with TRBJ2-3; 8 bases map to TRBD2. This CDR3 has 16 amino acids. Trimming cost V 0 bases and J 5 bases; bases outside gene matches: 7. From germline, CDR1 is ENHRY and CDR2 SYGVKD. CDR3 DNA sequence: TGTGCCATCAGTGAGTCAACGGGGGGGTTGGTAGATACGCAGTATTTT. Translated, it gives CAISESTGGLVDTQYF.

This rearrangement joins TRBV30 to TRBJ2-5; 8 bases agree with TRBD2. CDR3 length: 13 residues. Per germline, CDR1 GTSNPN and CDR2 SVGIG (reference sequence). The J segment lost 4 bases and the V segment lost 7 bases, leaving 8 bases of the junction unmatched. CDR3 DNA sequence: TGTGCCTCTCGGCGGGAGGAGCTAGAGACCCAGTACTTC. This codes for CASRREELETQYF.

The CDR3 DNA reads as TGTGCCAGCACCCCACTAGCGGGGGGGAATGAGCAGTTCTTC. Its protein product is CASTPLAGGNEQFF. The chain links TRBV6-5 to TRBJ2-1; 13 bases match TRBD2. The trim removed 7 bases at V and 7 bases at J, leaving 4 bases unmatched. The CDR3 consists of 14 residues. Germline loops: CDR1 MNHEY, CDR2 SVGAGI.

The CDR3 sequence is CASSGGTNYGYTF. CDR3 DNA: TGTGCCAGTAGCGGGGGGACTAACTATGGCTACACCTTC. The chain combines TRBV7-6 with TRBJ1-2; maybe TRBD1 (5 bases). This CDR3 is 13 amino acids long. The V and J ends lost 9 bases and 0 bases respectively, with 11 bases between them. Germline CDR1 SGHVS, CDR2 FNYEAQ.

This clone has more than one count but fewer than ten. The CDR3 DNA follows: TGTGCCAGCAGTGGACCGACAGGGGGCTCCACTGAAGCTTTCTTT. The encoded protein is CASSGPTGGSTEAFF. The gene calls are TRBV6-1 and TRBJ1-1, with TRBD1 identical over 10 bases. CDR1 MNHNS and CDR2 SASEGT come from the germline V gene. The CDR3 covers 15 residues. The junction had 6 bases not matched to a gene; V was cut back by 4 bases and J by 4 bases.